These 5 T cell receptor beta chains came from one sample sequenced in a study of blood T cell repertoires in COVID-19. Repertoires were generated with immunoSEQ multiplex PCR, while TCRdb's copy carries only in-frame clones and drops some. The data contain under 250,000 clones, 86% of them seen just once; the ten biggest clones take up roughly an eighth. The specimen sequenced was peripheral blood. Source of these receptors: a man at least 80 years old with acute or convalescent COVID-19.

The chain links TRBV29-1 to TRBJ2-2; 7 bases match TRBD1. The junction had 6 bases not matched to a gene; V was cut back by 3 bases and J by 5 bases. Germline CDR1 and CDR2: SQVTM and ANQGSEA. This CDR3 spans 14 amino acids. CDR3 DNA sequence: TGCAGCGTTGATCCCCGACAGGGTACCGGGGAGCTGTTTTTT. Its protein product is CSVDPRQGTGELFF.

This chain connects TRBV15 to TRBJ1-4; weak D call: TRBD1 (6 bases). CDR3 length: 16 residues. Germline V lookup: CDR1 LNHNV, CDR2 YYDKDF (reference sequence). The V gene lost 2 bases and the J gene lost 7 bases, with 17 bases spanning the gap. The CDR3 coding sequence is TGTGCCACCAGCAGACCCTTAGGGGGGGCGCCTGAAAAACTGTTTTTT. It yields the protein CATSRPLGGAPEKLFF.

The rearrangement joins TRBV6-2 or TRBV6-3 to TRBJ2-7, with 7 bases identical to TRBD2. Germline V gene lookup returns CDR1 MNHEY and CDR2 SVGEGT. This CDR3 is built from 14 residues. The V gene end was trimmed by 2 bases and the J gene end by 3 bases; junction bases not matched to a gene: 4. Here the CDR3 DNA reads TGTGCCAGCAGTTACACGGGCGGGGGCTACGAGCAGTACTTC. Translated: CASSYTGGGYEQYF.

This clone was seen only once. The J gene is TRBJ2-6, the V gene TRBV11-3, with a weak D call TRBD1 (6 bases). Trimming removed 1 base from V and 0 bases from J, with 13 bases in between. The CDR3 runs 18 residues. Germline V gives CDR1 SGHNT, CDR2 YENEEA. For the CDR3, the DNA is TGTGCCAGCAGCTTAGGGTCAGGGGTTGGCTCTGGGGCCAACGTCCTGACTTTC. This translates into CASSLGSGVGSGANVLTF. Complete variable domain (other parts from reference TRBV11-3 and TRBJ2-6): EAGVVQSPRYKIIEKKQPVAFWCNPISGHNTLYWYLQNLGQGPELLIRYENEEAVDDSQLPKDRFSAERLKGVDSTLKIQPAELGDSAVYLCASSLGSGVGSGANVLTFGAGSRLTVL.

V is TRBV2 and J is TRBJ2-2; D not certain. Germline assignment: CDR1 SNHLY and CDR2 FYNNEI. The CDR3 loop spans 15 amino acids. Trimming took off 7 bases at V and 0 bases at J, with 12 bases between the two ends. The CDR3 spells CASKKTNSNTGELFF. In nucleotides, the CDR3 is TGTGCCAGCAAAAAGACAAATTCGAACACCGGGGAGCTGTTTTTT.